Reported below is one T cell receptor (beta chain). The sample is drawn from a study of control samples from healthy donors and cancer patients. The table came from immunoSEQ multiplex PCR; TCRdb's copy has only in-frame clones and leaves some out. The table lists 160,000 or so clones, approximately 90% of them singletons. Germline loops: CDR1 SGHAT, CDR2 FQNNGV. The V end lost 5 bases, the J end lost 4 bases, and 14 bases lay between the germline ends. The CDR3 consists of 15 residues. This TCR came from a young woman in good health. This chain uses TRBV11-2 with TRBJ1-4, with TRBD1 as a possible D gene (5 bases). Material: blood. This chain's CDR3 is CASSETGRFNEKLFF. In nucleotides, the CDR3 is TGTGCCAGCAGCGAAACGGGACGGTTTAATGAAAAACTGTTTTTT.